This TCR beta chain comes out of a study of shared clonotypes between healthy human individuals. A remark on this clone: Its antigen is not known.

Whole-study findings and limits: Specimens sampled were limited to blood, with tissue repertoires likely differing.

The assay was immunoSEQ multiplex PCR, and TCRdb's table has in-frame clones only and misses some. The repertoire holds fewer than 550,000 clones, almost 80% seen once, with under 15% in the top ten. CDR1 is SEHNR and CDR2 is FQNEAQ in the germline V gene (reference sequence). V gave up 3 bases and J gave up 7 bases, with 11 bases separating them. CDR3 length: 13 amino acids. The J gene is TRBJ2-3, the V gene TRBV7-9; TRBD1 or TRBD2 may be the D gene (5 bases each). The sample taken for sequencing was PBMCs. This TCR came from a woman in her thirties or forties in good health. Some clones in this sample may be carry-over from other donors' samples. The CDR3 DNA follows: TGTGCCAGCAGCTTGGCCGGGGCCTATACGCAGTATTTT. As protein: CASSLAGAYTQYF.